The sample holds many counts of the clone carrying this TCR beta chain. A single record per CDR3 protein comes from TCRdb applying MiXCR to the 5' RACE reads. The table has under 35,000 distinct CDR3 sequences, 6.6% seen once. V lost 0 bases and J lost 4, with 9 bases in between. Germline loops: CDR1 MNHNY, CDR2 SVGAGI (reference sequence). This CDR3 region has 14 residues. The data derive from a study of early T cells in non-severe SARS-CoV-2 infection. The wider study: With bulk RNA from unsorted whole blood as input, sequencing yielded unpaired chains.

The source of this sequence is an adult who was a healthcare worker with PCR-confirmed SARS-CoV-2 infection or an uninfected control (not recorded which). Sample: whole blood. V and J are TRBV6-6 and TRBJ1-2; TRBD1 might be the D (6 bases). The CDR3 loop reads CASSYSWGPYGYTF. CDR3 in DNA: TGTGCCAGCAGTTACTCTTGGGGGCCCTATGGCTACACCTTC.